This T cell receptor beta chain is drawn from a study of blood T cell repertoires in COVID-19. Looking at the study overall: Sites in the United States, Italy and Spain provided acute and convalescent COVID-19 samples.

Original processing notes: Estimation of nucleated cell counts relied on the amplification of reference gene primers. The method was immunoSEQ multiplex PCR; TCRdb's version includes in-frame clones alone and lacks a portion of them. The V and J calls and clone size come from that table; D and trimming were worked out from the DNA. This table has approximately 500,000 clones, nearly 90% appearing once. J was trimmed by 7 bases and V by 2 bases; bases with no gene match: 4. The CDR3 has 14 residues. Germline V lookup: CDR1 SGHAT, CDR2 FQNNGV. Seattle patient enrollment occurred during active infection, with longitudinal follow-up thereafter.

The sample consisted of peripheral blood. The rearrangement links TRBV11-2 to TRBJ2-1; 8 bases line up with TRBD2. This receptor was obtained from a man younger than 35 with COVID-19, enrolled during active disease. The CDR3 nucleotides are TGTGCCAGCAGCTTAACCGGGGGGGCGAATGAGCAGTTCTTC. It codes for CASSLTGGANEQFF.